Listed here is a single T cell receptor beta chain. Its cognate antigen is unknown. The V segment lost 1 base and the J segment 1 base; nucleotides outside the gene matches: 6. The CDR3 sequence is 16 residues long. Germline V lookup: CDR1 SGHRS, CDR2 YFSETQ. The PCR contained 60 Vbeta and 13 Jbeta primers. Libraries were prepared by immunoSEQ multiplex PCR; TCRdb keeps only in-frame clonotypes and omits some of them. There are over 200,000 clones in the sample; 80% to 90% occur only once, and approximately 1% lies in the top ten. The sample is drawn from a study of cytomegalovirus exposure and HLA in healthy donors. Points from the study as a whole: As a later analysis revealed, the rate of TCR association differed by HLA locus, with DRB1 most and HLA-C fewest.

Material for sequencing was PBMCs. The chain has TRBV5-1 and TRBJ2-7, with TRBD2 matching 9 bases. This sequence was found in a woman younger than 35 in good health and CMV-seronegative. This chain's CDR3 is CASSLTSGLLSYEQYF. DNA for the CDR3: TGCGCCAGCAGCTTGACTAGCGGGCTTCTTTCCTACGAGCAGTACTTC.